The T cell receptor beta chain under discussion was sequenced for a study of early T cells in non-severe SARS-CoV-2 infection. Study overall: Unpaired chains resulted from sequencing bulk RNA of unsorted whole blood.

TCRdb passed the 5' RACE reads through MiXCR, listing each CDR3 protein once. The sample holds around 50,000 distinct CDR3 sequences, 6% to 7% seen once. With 1 base removed from V and 0 bases from J, the gap between germline ends came to 7 bases. Germline CDR1 LGHDT, CDR2 YNNKEL (reference sequence). The CDR3 consists of 15 residues. In this sample, this clonotype turned up a few times. This TCR was sampled from an adult who was a healthcare worker with PCR-confirmed SARS-CoV-2 infection or an uninfected control (not recorded which). Sample: whole blood. J is TRBJ2-1 and V is TRBV3-1; D is possibly TRBD2 (5 bases). The CDR3 sequence is CASSQGGSSYNEQFF. As DNA, the CDR3 is TGTGCCAGCAGCCAAGGTGGGAGCTCCTACAATGAGCAGTTCTTC.